This T cell receptor beta chain was sequenced for a study of cytomegalovirus exposure and HLA in healthy donors. Broader study findings: At a 0.05 false discovery rate, a later analysis found about 17,000 TCR beta sequences to be associated with HLA alleles.

CDR1 is MNHNS, CDR2 SASEGT, per germline. The CDR3 is 15 residues long. Unmatched junction bases numbered 9, after V lost 7 bases and J lost 6 bases. Concerning this clone: The antigen is undetermined.

Primers: 60 Vbeta forward and 13 Jbeta reverse. Using immunoSEQ multiplex PCR, the repertoire was profiled, and TCRdb retains in-frame clones only, with some absent. The repertoire has nearly 200,000 clones, around 79% of them found once; the top ten carry approximately 0.39%. The chain combines TRBV6-1 with TRBJ2-2; 9 bases match TRBD1. Sequenced input: PBMCs. The sequence was collected from a male donor in good health and CMV-seropositive. DNA of the CDR3: TGTGCCAGCATTACTGGACAGGGGTTTTCCGGGGAGCTGTTTTTT. It yields the protein CASITGQGFSGELFF.